These 28 T cell receptor beta chains were sequenced from one sample in a study of cytomegalovirus exposure and HLA in healthy donors. TCRdb's copy holds only in-frame clones and misses some; the assay was immunoSEQ multiplex PCR. Counted here are some 100,000 clones, 88% occurring once; the ten biggest clones make up 2% to 2.5%. The sample was PBMCs. The source of these receptors is a woman younger than 30 in good health and CMV-seronegative.

The chain uses TRBV7-2 and TRBJ2-7; TRBD2 might be the D (5 bases). Looked up from germline, CDR1 is SGHTA and CDR2 is FQGNSA. Trimming took off 5 bases at V and 4 bases at J, with 12 bases between the two ends. CDR3 length: 13 amino acids. CDR3 sequence: CASSPGNNYEQYF. CDR3 bases: TGTGCCAGCAGCCCCGGGAACAATTACGAGCAGTACTTC.

This sequence joins TRBV5-4 and TRBJ1-2; 9 positions match TRBD1. Trimming at V came to 4 bases and at J to 2 bases, leaving 6 bases not matched to a gene. The germline V gene has CDR1 SGHNT and CDR2 YYREEE (reference sequence). The CDR3 spans 15 residues. The CDR3: CASSQGDRVNYGYTF. The CDR3 DNA reads as TGTGCCAGCAGCCAGGGGGACAGGGTGAACTATGGCTACACCTTC.

The V call is TRBV7-3, the J call TRBJ2-3, with TRBD2 identical over 7 bases. CDR1 is SGHTA, CDR2 FQGTGA, per germline. The V gene end was trimmed by 5 bases and the J gene end by 5 bases; junction bases not matched to a gene: 10. The CDR3 extends over 15 amino acids. The CDR3 DNA follows: TGTGCCAGCAGCCTCCTCGCGGGAGATGTAGATACGCAGTATTTT. It codes for CASSLLAGDVDTQYF. The variable domain in full, completed from reference TRBV7-3 and TRBJ2-3, reads GAGVSQTPSNKVTEKGKYVELRCDPISGHTALYWYRQSLGQGPEFLIYFQGTGAADDSGLPNDRFFAVRPEGSVSTLKIQRTERGDSAVYLCASSLLAGDVDTQYFGPGTRLTVL.

V usage is TRBV5-4 and J usage is TRBJ1-2; 9 nucleotides line up with TRBD1. This CDR3 comprises 13 residues. Germline CDR1 is SGHNT and CDR2 is YYREEE (reference sequence). Trimming took 4 bases from V and 6 from J; bases not matched to a gene: 4. The CDR3 protein is CASSRTGEDGYTF. As DNA, the CDR3 is TGTGCCAGCAGCAGGACAGGGGAGGATGGCTACACCTTC.

This clone was counted only a few times. The chain employs TRBV6-1 and TRBJ1-5; the D is unclear. The CDR3 loop spans 16 amino acids. CDR1 and CDR2 from the germline V gene are MNHNS and SASEGT. The V end was cut by 2 bases, the J end by 0 bases, with 11 bases between. CDR3 DNA sequence: TGTGCCAGCAGTGAATTAATAGCCAATAGCAATCAGCCCCAGCATTTT. Its protein is CASSELIANSNQPQHF.

V usage is TRBV18 and J usage is TRBJ2-7; possibly TRBD1 for D (7 bases). The CDR3 extends over 15 amino acids. Germline CDR1 is KGHSH and CDR2 is LQKENI. The ends were cut back, 2 bases at V and 3 bases at J, with 14 bases in the middle. CDR3 in DNA: TGTGCCAGCTCACCAGCGGGACAGACGTTCTACGAGCAGTACTTC. Its translation: CASSPAGQTFYEQYF.

The chain employs TRBV13 and TRBJ2-7; TRBD2 matches at 9 bases. Germline assignment: CDR1 PRHDT and CDR2 FYEKMQ (reference sequence). The CDR3 extends over 14 amino acids. V lost 5 bases, J lost 7 bases, and 9 bases stayed unmatched. The CDR3 protein is CASSQPGLASEQYF. CDR3 DNA: TGTGCCAGCAGCCAACCGGGACTAGCTTCGGAGCAGTACTTC.

The V gene is TRBV14, the J gene TRBJ2-1; TRBD1 agrees at 8 bases. After removal of 2 bases from V and 7 bases from J, the junction contained 7 bases not matched to a gene. Per germline, CDR1 SGHDN and CDR2 FVKESK. The CDR3 spans 15 residues. The CDR3 region is CASSQLQGARNEQFF. The CDR3 nucleotides are TGTGCCAGCAGCCAACTCCAGGGGGCGCGGAATGAGCAGTTCTTC.

The CDR3 is CASSLTGQTEAFF. In DNA form, the CDR3 reads TGTGCCAGCAGCTTAACGGGACAGACTGAAGCTTTCTTT. The chain employs TRBV7-9 and TRBJ1-1, with 7 bases identical to TRBD1. This CDR3 is built from 13 residues. The V gene end was trimmed by 2 bases and the J gene end by 5 bases; junction bases not matched to a gene: 2. Per the germline V gene, CDR1 is SEHNR and CDR2 is FQNEAQ (reference sequence).

This clone was seen a single time. The V call is TRBV9, the J call TRBJ2-2; a possible D gene is TRBD2 (6 bases). The CDR3 sequence is 16 residues long. V lost 3 bases to trimming and J lost 1 base, with 13 bases between them. Germline V gene data show CDR1 as SGDLS and CDR2 as YYNGEE. The CDR3 loop is CASSARAGKNTGELFF. Here the CDR3 DNA reads TGTGCCAGCAGCGCGAGAGCGGGCAAGAACACCGGGGAGCTGTTTTTT.

Only one count was recorded for this clone. This chain uses TRBV9 with TRBJ2-7, with a possible D match to TRBD2 (6 bases). Trimming cost V 0 bases and J 4 bases, with 11 bases left between them. Germline assignment: CDR1 SGDLS and CDR2 YYNGEE. This CDR3 spans 14 amino acids. CDR3 protein: CASSVEGGGYEQYF. The CDR3 DNA reads TGTGCCAGCAGCGTAGAGGGAGGTGGTTACGAGCAGTACTTC.

This chain connects TRBV27 to TRBJ2-7, with D perhaps matching TRBD1 (6 bases). V was pared by 4 bases and J by 2 bases, with 9 bases between. The CDR3 covers 13 residues. CDR1 MNHEY and CDR2 SMNVEV come from the germline V gene (reference sequence). The CDR3 coding sequence is TGTGCCAGCAGTTCCGGACAGACCTACGAGCAGTACTTC. Protein: CASSSGQTYEQYF.

This chain uses TRBV7-6 with TRBJ2-7, with D maybe TRBD1 (5 bases). V was pared by 5 bases and J by 6 bases, with 11 bases between. This CDR3 has 12 residues. Germline values: CDR1 SGHVS, CDR2 FNYEAQ. CDR3 region: CASSPDNGEQYF. As DNA, the CDR3 is TGTGCCAGCAGCCCGGACAATGGCGAGCAGTACTTC. Variable domain in full (rest from reference TRBV7-6 and TRBJ2-7): GAGVSQSPRYKVTKRGQDVALRCDPISGHVSLYWYRQALGQGPEFLTYFNYEAQQDKSGLPNDRFSAERPEGSISTLTIQRTEQRDSAMYRCASSPDNGEQYFGPGTRLTVT.

CDR3 residues: CASTPNPQGGAYEQYF. DNA for the CDR3: TGTGCCAGCACCCCGAACCCCCAAGGCGGTGCCTACGAGCAGTACTTC. The chain uses TRBV7-2 and TRBJ2-7; D not certain. The CDR3 length is 16 residues. Germline V gene sequence: CDR1 SGHTA, CDR2 FQGNSA. V lost 7 bases and J lost 2, with 21 bases in between.

The rearrangement joins TRBV7-9 to TRBJ2-3, with TRBD2 as a possible D gene (6 bases). CDR3 size: 15 residues. In germline, CDR1 is SEHNR, CDR2 FQNEAQ (reference sequence). V was pared by 3 bases and J by 1 base, with 11 bases between. CDR3 in DNA: TGTGCCAGCAGCTTGAGGAGGGCCGGCACAGATACGCAGTATTTT. Its protein is CASSLRRAGTDTQYF. Variable domain in full (rest from reference TRBV7-9 and TRBJ2-3): DTGVSQNPRHKITKRGQNVTFRCDPISEHNRLYWYRQTLGQGPEFLTYFQNEAQLEKSRLLSDRFSAERPKGSFSTLEIQRTEQGDSAMYLCASSLRRAGTDTQYFGPGTRLTVL.

The gene calls are TRBV28 and TRBJ2-3, with 8 bases that match TRBD1. The ends lost 6 bases at V and 2 bases at J; junction bases unmatched: 4. This CDR3 has 14 amino acids. CDR1 is MDHEN and CDR2 is SYDVKM in the germline V gene. The CDR3 is CASSPGQDTDTQYF. CDR3 coding DNA: TGTGCCAGCAGCCCGGGACAGGACACAGATACGCAGTATTTT.

In its sample, this clone was seen a few times. The chain uses TRBV5-4 and TRBJ1-2; D might be TRBD1 (5 bases). The CDR3 runs to 15 residues. V was pared by 4 bases and J by 0 bases, with 13 bases between. Germline V gene sequence: CDR1 SGHNT, CDR2 YYREEE (reference sequence). The CDR3 region has the DNA TGTGCCAGCAGCCCGGGGGGGGTAGCTAACTATGGCTACACCTTC. Translating gives CASSPGGVANYGYTF.

This clone was recorded a few times. J is TRBJ1-2 and V is TRBV4-1; no clear D gene. The V and J ends lost 3 bases and 2 bases respectively, with 10 bases between them. The CDR3 extends over 14 amino acids. The germline V gene encodes CDR1 MGHRA and CDR2 YSYEKL. The DNA for the CDR3 is TGCGCCAGCAGCCACCCAGTGACAAACTATGGCTACACCTTC. It yields the protein CASSHPVTNYGYTF.

The chain has TRBV4-3 and TRBJ2-7, with 7 nucleotides matching TRBD2. J gave up 3 bases and V 4 bases, and 6 bases lay outside the gene matches. CDR1 and CDR2 (germline): LGHNA, YSLEER. This CDR3 region has 14 residues. The CDR3 DNA reads as TGCGCCAGCAGCCGGAGGGGAGGGGACTACGAGCAGTACTTC. Amino acids: CASSRRGGDYEQYF.

The DNA for the CDR3 is TGTGCCAGCAGCTTAACCCAGGCAGAGACCCAGTACTTC. Its translation is CASSLTQAETQYF. The J gene is TRBJ2-5, the V gene TRBV7-3; D remains unclear. Germline lookup yields CDR1 SGHTA and CDR2 FQGTGA. V lost 0 bases, J lost 4 bases, and 6 bases lay in between. This CDR3 has 13 residues.

The CDR3 DNA is TGTGCCAGCAGCTTAACCCCCCCGGAGAGAGAAAAAGAGACCCAGTACTTC. Its protein is CASSLTPPEREKETQYF. The chain is built from TRBV13 and TRBJ2-5; D gene ambiguous. Germline V CDR1 and CDR2: PRHDT, FYEKMQ (reference sequence). The CDR3 consists of 17 residues. V lost 2 bases and J lost 3, with 19 bases in between.

The chain is built from TRBV4-1 and TRBJ2-1; a weak D match, TRBD1 (6 bases). This CDR3 is 15 amino acids long. V shed 4 bases and J shed 0 bases, with 10 bases lying between them. CDR1 MGHRA and CDR2 YSYEKL come from the germline V gene. CDR3 sequence reads: CASSRQDSSYNEQFF. DNA of the CDR3: TGCGCCAGCAGCCGCCAGGACAGCTCCTACAATGAGCAGTTCTTC.

The chain employs TRBV4-3 and TRBJ2-7, with 7 bases fitting TRBD1. The V and J ends lost 1 base and 0 bases, in that order; junction bases with no gene match: 0. The V gene's germline CDR1 is LGHNA and CDR2 YSLEER. The CDR3 has 14 amino acids. CDR3 loop: CASSQGDSSYEQYF. DNA of the CDR3: TGCGCCAGCAGCCAAGGGGACAGCTCCTACGAGCAGTACTTC.

This clone has a handful of counts. V and J are TRBV5-1 and TRBJ2-7; tentative D call: TRBD2 (5 bases). The CDR3 is 14 amino acids. Germline CDR1 SGHRS, CDR2 YFSETQ. The ends were cut back, 0 bases at V and 2 bases at J, with 9 bases in the middle. The CDR3 sequence: CASSLAVATYEQYF. CDR3 bases: TGCGCCAGCAGCTTGGCAGTAGCGACCTACGAGCAGTACTTC.

This chain joins TRBV7-9 and TRBJ2-2, with a weak D call TRBD1 (5 bases). V lost 3 bases, J lost 3 bases, and 8 bases lay in between. The CDR3 consists of 14 residues. The germline V gene encodes CDR1 SEHNR and CDR2 FQNEAQ (reference sequence). In DNA form, the CDR3 reads TGTGCCAGCAGCTTTGACAGTTACACCGGGGAGCTGTTTTTT. Protein product: CASSFDSYTGELFF.

The chain combines TRBV7-2 with TRBJ2-5, with D perhaps matching TRBD1 (5 bases). V lost 5 bases and J lost 1, with 11 bases in between. Germline-derived CDR1 and CDR2 are SGHTA and FQGNSA. The CDR3 totals 14 residues. The CDR3 DNA reads as TGTGCCAGCAGCCTCCGGACATCCCAAGAGACCCAGTACTTC. It yields the protein CASSLRTSQETQYF.

This clone has a handful of counts. The chain has TRBV27 and TRBJ2-5; 8 nucleotides line up with TRBD1. This CDR3 has 14 amino acids. V lost 6 bases and J lost 5; bases outside the gene matches: 8. Germline CDR1 MNHEY, CDR2 SMNVEV (reference sequence). CDR3 sequence: CASRPMTGAETQYF. CDR3 nucleotide sequence: TGTGCCAGCAGGCCAATGACAGGGGCGGAGACCCAGTACTTC.

The chain employs TRBV2 and TRBJ2-1, with a tentative D call TRBD2 (5 bases). The germline CDR1 and CDR2 sequences are SNHLY and FYNNEI. This CDR3 has 13 residues. V was pared by 10 bases and J by 0 bases, with 10 bases between. The CDR3 loop is CATGLSSYNEQFF. CDR3 DNA sequence: TGTGCCACCGGACTGAGCTCCTACAATGAGCAGTTCTTC.